This entry concerns a single T cell receptor (beta chain). The target antigen is unknown. Clones were sequenced by immunoSEQ multiplex PCR, and TCRdb holds only the in-frame ones, with some missing. The sample yields over 90,000 clones, about 80% seen once. The data stem from a study of T cell clones after liver transplantation. As for the study in general: TCRbeta sequencing after a pre-transplant mixed lymphocyte reaction identified graft-donor-reactive clones, later tracked in post-transplant blood. Tolerant meant at least one year fully off immunosuppression without liver enzymes above twice normal. Study outcomes and limitations: Graft donor-reactive T cells may have migrated into the graft rather than being deleted.

This receptor was identified in a human patient who received a liver transplant. Part of the T cell pool may stem from the graft donor. The source material was CD4+ T cells from blood, sampled approximately 50 months after liver transplant.

The DNA for the CDR3 is TGTGCCAGCAGCCAACCGACAGGCCACGAGCAGTACTTC. Its protein product is CASSQPTGHEQYF. The rearrangement joins TRBV7-6 to TRBJ2-7; perhaps TRBD1 as D (6 bases). Per germline, CDR1 SGHVS and CDR2 FNYEAQ. The CDR3 sequence is 13 residues long. V was cut by 5 bases and J by 5 bases, with 13 bases left in between. Full variable domain (outside the CDR3, taken from reference TRBV7-6 and TRBJ2-7): GAGVSQSPRYKVTKRGQDVALRCDPISGHVSLYWYRQALGQGPEFLTYFNYEAQQDKSGLPNDRFSAERPEGSISTLTIQRTEQRDSAMYRCASSQPTGHEQYFGPGTRLTVT.